This T cell receptor beta chain came from a study of OX40 agonist ivuxolimab in advanced cancers. Some clones are missing from TCRdb's copy, which holds only in-frame ones; the method was immunoSEQ multiplex PCR. The table lists roughly 56,000 clones, around 84% of them singletons. The CDR3 runs 16 residues. The V and J ends lost 10 bases and 3 bases, in that order; junction bases with no gene match: 15. Germline CDR1 LNHDA, CDR2 SQIVND (reference sequence). The starting material was CD4+ or CD8+ T cells sorted from blood, obtained in a trial of the OX40 agonist ivuxolimab. This rearrangement joins TRBV19 to TRBJ1-5, with 7 nucleotides matching TRBD1. The sequence came from an adult with an advanced solid tumor such as melanoma, head and neck, liver or kidney cancer. The chain's CDR3 is CATSTHRGSLNQPQHF. The CDR3 DNA sequence: TGTGCCACTTCGACGCACAGGGGTAGTCTCAATCAGCCCCAGCATTTT.